A single TCR beta chain is shown here with its context. This specimen comes from a study of blood T cell repertoires in COVID-19. About the study: Sites in the United States, Italy and Spain provided acute and convalescent COVID-19 samples. PBMCs, B-cell-depleted T cells, or T cells were the source of the cDNA or gDNA that made up the material.

Original data processing: Amplifying reference gene primers gave estimates of nucleated cell counts. Here immunoSEQ multiplex PCR was the method, and the copy in TCRdb shows in-frame clones only, minus some. V and J calls and clone size follow that table, whereas D and trimming were derived from the DNA. The data contain roughly 95,000 clones, approximately 78% of them seen just once; the ten biggest clones take up 6% to 7.5%. Trimming at V came to 3 bases and at J to 11 bases, leaving 6 bases not matched to a gene. There are 14 residues in the CDR3. CDR1 is SGHRS, CDR2 YFSETQ, per germline. This TCR derives from a man aged 50-59 years with active or convalescent COVID-19. J is TRBJ2-3 and V is TRBV5-1; TRBD2 aligns across 13 bases. The source material was peripheral blood. The chain's CDR3 is CASSSGLAGAVQYF. In DNA, the CDR3 is TGCGCCAGCAGCTCAGGACTAGCGGGGGCCGTGCAGTATTTT.